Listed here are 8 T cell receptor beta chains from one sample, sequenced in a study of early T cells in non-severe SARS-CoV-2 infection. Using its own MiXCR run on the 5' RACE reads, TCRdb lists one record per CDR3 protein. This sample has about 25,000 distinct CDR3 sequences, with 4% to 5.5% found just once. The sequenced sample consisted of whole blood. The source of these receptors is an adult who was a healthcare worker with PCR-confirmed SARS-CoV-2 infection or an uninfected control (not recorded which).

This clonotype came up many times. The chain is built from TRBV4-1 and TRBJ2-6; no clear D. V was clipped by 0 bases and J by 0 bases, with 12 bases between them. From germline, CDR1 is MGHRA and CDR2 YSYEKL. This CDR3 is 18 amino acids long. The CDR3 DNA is TGCGCCAGCAGCCAAGAGACGGTGTTGCGCTCTGGGGCCAACGTCCTGACTTTC. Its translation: CASSQETVLRSGANVLTF.

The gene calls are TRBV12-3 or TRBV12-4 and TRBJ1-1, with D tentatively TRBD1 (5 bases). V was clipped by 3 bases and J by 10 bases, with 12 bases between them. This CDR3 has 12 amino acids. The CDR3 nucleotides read TGTGCCAGCAGTTTGCTCCGGGACGGAGCTTTCTTT. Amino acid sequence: CASSLLRDGAFF.

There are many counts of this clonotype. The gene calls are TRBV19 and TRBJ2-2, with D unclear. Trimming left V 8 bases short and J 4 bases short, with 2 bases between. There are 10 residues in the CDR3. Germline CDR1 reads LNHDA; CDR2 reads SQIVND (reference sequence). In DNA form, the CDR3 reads TGTGCCAGTGGCACCGGGGAGCTGTTTTTT. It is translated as CASGTGELFF.

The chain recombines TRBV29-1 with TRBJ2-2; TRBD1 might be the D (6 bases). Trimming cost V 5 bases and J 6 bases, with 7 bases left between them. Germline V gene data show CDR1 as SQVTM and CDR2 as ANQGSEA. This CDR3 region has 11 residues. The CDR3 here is CSVKGAGELFF. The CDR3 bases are TGCAGCGTTAAGGGGGCCGGGGAGCTGTTTTTT.

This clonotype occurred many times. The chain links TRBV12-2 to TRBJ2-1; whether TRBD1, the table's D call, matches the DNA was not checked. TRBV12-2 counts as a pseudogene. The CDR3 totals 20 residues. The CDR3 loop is CASRPPRAAPRQSSYNEQFF. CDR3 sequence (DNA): TGTGCAAGTCGCCCCCCCCGGGCAGCGCCCAGGCAGAGCTCCTACAATGAGCAGTTCTTC.

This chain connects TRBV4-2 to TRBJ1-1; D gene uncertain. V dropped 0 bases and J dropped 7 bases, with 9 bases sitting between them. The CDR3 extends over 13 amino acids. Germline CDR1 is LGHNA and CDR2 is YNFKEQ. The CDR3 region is CASSQEAYSEAFF. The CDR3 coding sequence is TGTGCCAGCAGCCAAGAAGCCTACAGTGAAGCTTTCTTT.

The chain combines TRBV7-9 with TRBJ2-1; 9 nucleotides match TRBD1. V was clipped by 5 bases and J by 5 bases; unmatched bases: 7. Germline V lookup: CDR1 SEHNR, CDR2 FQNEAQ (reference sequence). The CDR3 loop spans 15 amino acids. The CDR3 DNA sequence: TGTGCCAGCAGCAAAACAGGGGGCTTGAACAATGAGCAGTTCTTC. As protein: CASSKTGGLNNEQFF.

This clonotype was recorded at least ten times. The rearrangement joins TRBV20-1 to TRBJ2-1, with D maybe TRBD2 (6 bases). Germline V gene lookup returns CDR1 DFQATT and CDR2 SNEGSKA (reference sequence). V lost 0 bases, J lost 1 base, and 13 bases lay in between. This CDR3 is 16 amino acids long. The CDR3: CSAREARGNSYNEQFF. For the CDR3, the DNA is TGCAGTGCTAGAGAGGCTCGCGGGAATTCCTACAATGAGCAGTTCTTC.